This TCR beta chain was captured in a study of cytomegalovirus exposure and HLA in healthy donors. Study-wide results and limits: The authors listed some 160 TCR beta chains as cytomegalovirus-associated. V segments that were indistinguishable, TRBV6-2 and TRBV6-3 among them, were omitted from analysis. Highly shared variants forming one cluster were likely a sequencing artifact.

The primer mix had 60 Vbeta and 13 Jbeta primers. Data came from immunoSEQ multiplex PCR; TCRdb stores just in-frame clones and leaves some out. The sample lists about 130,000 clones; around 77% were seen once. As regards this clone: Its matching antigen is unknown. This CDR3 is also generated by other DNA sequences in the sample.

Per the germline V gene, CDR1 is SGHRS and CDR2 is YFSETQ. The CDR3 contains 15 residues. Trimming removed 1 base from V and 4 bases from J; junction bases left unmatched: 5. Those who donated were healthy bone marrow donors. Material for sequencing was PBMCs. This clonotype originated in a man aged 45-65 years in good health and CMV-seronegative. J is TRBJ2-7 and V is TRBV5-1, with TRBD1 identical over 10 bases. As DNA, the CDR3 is TGCGCCAGCAGCTTGTATGACAGGGGGCAGTACGAGCAGTACTTC. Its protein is CASSLYDRGQYEQYF.